Given below is one T cell receptor (beta chain) in context. The antigen remains undetermined. The PCR made use of 60 Vbeta and 13 Jbeta primers. Produced via immunoSEQ multiplex PCR; TCRdb's table is partial and in-frame only. This sample has about 67,000 clones, with about 80% found just once. The data derive from a study of cytomegalovirus exposure and HLA in healthy donors. General study findings and limits: Later genetic work tied a missense DCLRE1C variant to beta-chain V and J trimming.

Germline-derived CDR1 and CDR2 are SGDLS and YYNGEE. This CDR3 spans 15 amino acids. V was clipped by 0 bases and J by 2 bases; unmatched bases: 2. The sequence was obtained from a man aged 55 to 70 in good health and CMV-seropositive. The gene calls are TRBV9 and TRBJ2-1; 7 bases align to TRBD2. Specimen: PBMCs. The DNA for the CDR3 is TGTGCCAGCAGCGTAGGTCTAGCGGCCTACAATGAGCAGTTCTTC. It translates to CASSVGLAAYNEQFF.